These T cell receptor beta chains were read from a single sample in a study of shared clonotypes between healthy human individuals. Assay used: immunoSEQ multiplex PCR; TCRdb lists only in-frame clones, some missing. Here the sample spans hundreds of thousands of clones, over 65% being singletons. Sequences were obtained from memory CD4+ T cells sorted from blood. The origin of the receptors is a woman aged 25 to 39 in good health. The CDR3 runs from the conserved cysteine through the conserved F or W. The order of the fields is J gene, D gene, V gene, clone size, CDR3 protein, CDR3 DNA. D genes are given only for firm matches. Size tells how often a clone was seen (once, few, many) or the class of an expanded clone, and some rows leave it out.

j_gene: TRBJ1-6; d_gene: -; v_gene: TRBV21-1; abundance: once; CDR3aa: CASSKLLHLF; CDR3nt: TGTGCCAGCAGCAAACTCCTTCACCTATTT
j_gene: TRBJ2-1; d_gene: TRBD2; v_gene: TRBV7-8; abundance: -; CDR3aa: CASSSGPGLAASSYNEQFF; CDR3nt: TGTGCCAGCAGCTCCGGCCCAGGACTAGCGGCTAGCTCCTACAATGAGCAGTTCTTC
j_gene: TRBJ2-5; d_gene: -; v_gene: TRBV6-1; abundance: -; CDR3aa: CASNRGQNQETQYF; CDR3nt: TGTGCCAGCAACCGCGGACAGAACCAAGAGACCCAGTACTTC
j_gene: TRBJ2-2; d_gene: TRBD2; v_gene: TRBV5-1; abundance: once; CDR3aa: CASSFRAAGDTGELFF; CDR3nt: TGCGCCAGCAGCTTTAGGGCCGCGGGGGACACCGGGGAGCTGTTTTTT
j_gene: TRBJ2-5; d_gene: -; v_gene: TRBV7-2; abundance: -; CDR3aa: CASSSGGLLETQYF; CDR3nt: TGTGCCAGCAGCTCCGGGGGACTCCTGGAGACCCAGTACTTC
j_gene: TRBJ2-2; d_gene: -; v_gene: TRBV7-6; abundance: -; CDR3aa: CASSLVGASPGELFF; CDR3nt: TGTGCCAGCAGCTTAGTAGGCGCTAGCCCCGGGGAGCTGTTTTTT
j_gene: TRBJ1-5; d_gene: TRBD1; v_gene: TRBV6-5; abundance: -; CDR3aa: CASSRETGAPQHF; CDR3nt: TGTGCCAGCAGTCGGGAAACAGGGGCACCCCAGCATTTT
j_gene: TRBJ2-2; d_gene: TRBD2; v_gene: TRBV11-2; abundance: few; CDR3aa: CASSPGLAALVTGELFF; CDR3nt: TGTGCCAGCAGCCCGGGACTAGCGGCTTTGGTGACCGGGGAGCTGTTTTTT
j_gene: TRBJ2-7; d_gene: -; v_gene: TRBV7-8; abundance: -; CDR3aa: CASSLDGTPYEQYF; CDR3nt: TGTGCCAGCAGCTTAGATGGGACTCCTTACGAGCAGTACTTC
j_gene: TRBJ1-1; d_gene: -; v_gene: TRBV10-3; abundance: -; CDR3aa: CAMGAAMNTEAFF; CDR3nt: TGTGCCATGGGAGCCGCGATGAACACTGAAGCTTTCTTT
j_gene: TRBJ2-1; d_gene: TRBD1; v_gene: TRBV19; abundance: many; CDR3aa: CASSIVYQGATEQFF; CDR3nt: TGTGCCAGTAGTATAGTTTACCAGGGGGCGACGGAGCAGTTCTTC
j_gene: TRBJ2-7; d_gene: -; v_gene: TRBV6-6; abundance: -; CDR3aa: CASSPRPEGQNEQYF; CDR3nt: TGTGCCAGCAGTCCCCGGCCCGAGGGACAAAACGAGCAGTACTTC
j_gene: TRBJ2-3; d_gene: -; v_gene: TRBV25-1; abundance: -; CDR3aa: CASSEYQGLTDTQYF; CDR3nt: TGTGCCAGCAGTGAATATCAGGGGCTCACAGATACGCAGTATTTT
j_gene: TRBJ2-2; d_gene: -; v_gene: TRBV4-1; abundance: -; CDR3aa: CASSPPGRNTGELFF; CDR3nt: TGCGCCAGCAGCCCCCCGGGACGAAACACCGGGGAGCTGTTTTTT
j_gene: TRBJ2-1; d_gene: TRBD2; v_gene: TRBV7-2; abundance: -; CDR3aa: CASSARGALAGRSEQFF; CDR3nt: TGTGCCAGCAGCGCTAGAGGGGCTCTAGCGGGCCGGTCTGAGCAGTTCTTC
j_gene: TRBJ2-2; d_gene: -; v_gene: TRBV28; abundance: -; CDR3aa: CASGNGKDANTGELFF; CDR3nt: TGTGCCAGCGGCAACGGGAAGGATGCGAACACCGGGGAGCTGTTTTTT
j_gene: TRBJ2-3; d_gene: -; v_gene: TRBV29-1; abundance: -; CDR3aa: CSVVWTQTTDTQYF; CDR3nt: TGCAGCGTTGTCTGGACCCAGACCACAGATACGCAGTATTTT
j_gene: TRBJ1-1; d_gene: -; v_gene: TRBV9; abundance: -; CDR3aa: CASSVGKVSTEAFF; CDR3nt: TGTGCCAGCAGCGTAGGGAAGGTGAGCACTGAAGCTTTCTTT
j_gene: TRBJ2-7; d_gene: TRBD2; v_gene: TRBV11-1; abundance: -; CDR3aa: CASSNQRDSYEQYF; CDR3nt: TGTGCCAGCAGCAACCAGCGGGACTCCTACGAGCAGTACTTC
j_gene: TRBJ2-7; d_gene: TRBD1; v_gene: TRBV27; abundance: once; CDR3aa: CASSLFRTGYEQYF; CDR3nt: TGTGCCAGCAGTTTGTTCCGGACAGGCTACGAGCAGTACTTC
j_gene: TRBJ1-4; d_gene: -; v_gene: TRBV7-6; abundance: few; CDR3aa: CASSLSGESTALFF; CDR3nt: TGTGCCAGCAGCCTCAGCGGGGAATCGACAGCACTGTTTTTT
j_gene: TRBJ1-2; d_gene: -; v_gene: TRBV6-1; abundance: once; CDR3aa: CASSEGQEPNYGYTF; CDR3nt: TGTGCCAGCAGTGAAGGACAGGAGCCTAACTATGGCTACACCTTC
j_gene: TRBJ1-3; d_gene: -; v_gene: TRBV5-1; abundance: -; CDR3aa: CASSLDLLSGNTIYF; CDR3nt: TGCGCCAGCAGCTTGGATCTGCTCTCTGGAAACACCATATATTTT
j_gene: TRBJ1-3; d_gene: -; v_gene: TRBV28; abundance: -; CDR3aa: CASSTGRGFPSGNTIYF; CDR3nt: TGTGCCAGCAGCACTGGAAGAGGGTTCCCCTCTGGAAACACCATATATTTT
j_gene: TRBJ2-1; d_gene: TRBD1; v_gene: TRBV2; abundance: few; CDR3aa: CASSETGGNEQFF; CDR3nt: TGTGCCAGCAGCGAGACAGGGGGCAATGAGCAGTTCTTC
j_gene: TRBJ1-1; d_gene: -; v_gene: TRBV19; abundance: -; CDR3aa: CASSITRDTTEAFF; CDR3nt: TGTGCCAGTAGTATAACGAGGGATACCACTGAAGCTTTCTTT
j_gene: TRBJ1-3; d_gene: -; v_gene: TRBV6-1; abundance: -; CDR3aa: CASMMGHSGNTIYF; CDR3nt: TGTGCCAGCATGATGGGTCACTCTGGAAACACCATATATTTT
j_gene: TRBJ1-2; d_gene: -; v_gene: TRBV6-6; abundance: few; CDR3aa: CASRKDRNYGYTF; CDR3nt: TGTGCCAGCAGGAAAGATAGAAACTATGGCTACACCTTC
j_gene: TRBJ2-1; d_gene: -; v_gene: TRBV28; abundance: -; CDR3aa: CASSWDGKQFF; CDR3nt: TGTGCCAGCAGCTGGGACGGAAAGCAGTTCTTC
j_gene: TRBJ2-4; d_gene: -; v_gene: TRBV21-1; abundance: few; CDR3aa: CASSTGAGGAKNIQYF; CDR3nt: TGTGCCAGCAGCACCGGGGCGGGGGGAGCCAAAAACATTCAGTACTTC
j_gene: TRBJ2-3; d_gene: TRBD2; v_gene: TRBV9; abundance: -; CDR3aa: CASSRTSRGGTDTQYF; CDR3nt: TGTGCCAGCAGCAGGACTAGTCGTGGGGGTACAGATACGCAGTATTTT
j_gene: TRBJ2-5; d_gene: -; v_gene: TRBV5-1; abundance: -; CDR3aa: CASTSGEQETQYF; CDR3nt: TGCGCCAGCACCTCCGGGGAGCAAGAGACCCAGTACTTC
j_gene: TRBJ2-7; d_gene: TRBD2; v_gene: TRBV5-5; abundance: -; CDR3aa: CASSLRWGLAGEGYGEQYF; CDR3nt: TGTGCCAGCAGCTTGCGGTGGGGACTAGCGGGAGAGGGATACGGCGAGCAGTACTTC
j_gene: TRBJ2-1; d_gene: -; v_gene: TRBV7-6; abundance: -; CDR3aa: CASRSNDEQFF; CDR3nt: TGTGCCAGCCGGTCTAACGATGAGCAGTTCTTC
j_gene: TRBJ2-2; d_gene: TRBD2; v_gene: TRBV7-3; abundance: -; CDR3aa: CASSSQTSGKGGGELFF; CDR3nt: TGTGCCAGCAGCTCTCAGACTAGCGGGAAGGGAGGCGGGGAGCTGTTTTTT
j_gene: TRBJ2-2; d_gene: TRBD2; v_gene: TRBV7-2; abundance: -; CDR3aa: CASSRVLAGTGELFF; CDR3nt: TGTGCCAGCAGTCGTGTACTAGCGGGCACCGGGGAGCTGTTTTTT
j_gene: TRBJ2-5; d_gene: TRBD2; v_gene: TRBV27; abundance: once; CDR3aa: CASSLASGKETQYF; CDR3nt: TGTGCCAGCAGTTTAGCTAGCGGGAAGGAGACCCAGTACTTC
j_gene: TRBJ1-2; d_gene: -; v_gene: TRBV27; abundance: -; CDR3aa: CASSSPSSTNYGYTF; CDR3nt: TGTGCCAGCAGTTCCCCGTCATCCACTAACTATGGCTACACCTTC
j_gene: TRBJ2-5; d_gene: TRBD2; v_gene: TRBV9; abundance: -; CDR3aa: CASSVGGSGRQETQYF; CDR3nt: TGTGCCAGCAGCGTAGGGGGTAGCGGGAGGCAGGAGACCCAGTACTTC
j_gene: TRBJ2-7; d_gene: TRBD2; v_gene: TRBV6-1; abundance: -; CDR3aa: CASSREGGAPYEQYF; CDR3nt: TGTGCCAGCAGCCGGGAGGGGGGTGCACCCTACGAGCAGTACTTC
j_gene: TRBJ1-2; d_gene: -; v_gene: TRBV25-1; abundance: -; CDR3aa: CASSEWGGGYGYTF; CDR3nt: TGTGCCAGCAGTGAATGGGGCGGCGGCTATGGCTACACCTTC
j_gene: TRBJ2-5; d_gene: -; v_gene: TRBV7-3; abundance: -; CDR3aa: CASSQGPGVETQYF; CDR3nt: TGTGCCAGCAGCCAAGGGCCAGGGGTTGAGACCCAGTACTTC